These 22 T cell receptor beta chains came from one sample sequenced in a study of Graves' ophthalmopathy and Graves' hyperthyroidism. Using RNA transcripts, the TCR beta CDR3 regions were amplified. First-round RT-PCR with HTBI primers preceded a second-round multiplex PCR. TCRdb reanalysed the multiplex PCR reads using MiXCR and keeps one entry per CDR3 protein. The sample has approximately 1.2 million distinct CDR3 sequences, 35% to 40% seen once. Material: peripheral blood or thyroid tissue (not recorded which). These receptor sequences come from an adult man with Graves' hyperthyroidism.

This clonotype has just a few counts. The chain links TRBV24-1 to TRBJ2-5; 8 positions agree with TRBD1. Trimming at V came to 4 bases and at J to 3 bases, leaving 6 bases not matched to a gene. CDR3 size: 15 residues. Germline CDR1 reads KGHDR; CDR2 reads SFDVKD. The CDR3 DNA reads as TGTGCCACCAGTGAGCACAGGGGGAAGGAAGAGACCCAGTACTTC. Amino acid sequence: CATSEHRGKEETQYF.

This chain connects TRBV6-2 or TRBV6-3 to TRBJ1-5, with D unclear. Germline CDR1 and CDR2: MNHEY and SVGEGT. CDR3 length: 15 amino acids. V lost 7 bases, J lost 2 bases, and 15 bases lay in between. The CDR3 sequence: CASTTLRGGNQPQHF. For the CDR3, the DNA is TGTGCCAGCACTACCCTTAGAGGTGGCAATCAGCCCCAGCATTTT.

This clonotype was seen a single time. A read error may produce the germline difference seen at one junction end. The chain has TRBV11-2 and TRBJ2-7; 14 bases are a match to TRBD2. Germline CDR1 is SGHAT and CDR2 is FQNNGV. The CDR3 runs to 18 residues. The CDR3, as DNA: TGCGCCAGCAGCCAAGACGGGACTAGCGGGGGTCCGACCTACGAGCAGTACTTC. Amino acid sequence: CASSQDGTSGGPTYEQYF.

The CDR3 reads CASSESGVTGGSPLHF. CDR3 bases: TGTGCCAGCAGTGAATCAGGGGTCACGGGCGGGTCACCCCTCCACTTT. The chain combines TRBV25-1 with TRBJ1-6, with D possibly matching TRBD1 (6 bases). CDR1 and CDR2 (germline): MGHDK, SYGVNS. The CDR3 runs 16 residues. V was pared by 1 base and J by 10 bases, with 17 bases between. Full variable domain (missing parts from reference TRBV25-1 and TRBJ1-6): EADIYQTPRYLVIGTGKKITLECSQTMGHDKMYWYQQDPGMELHLIHYSYGVNSTEKGDLSSESTVSRIRTEHFPLTLESARPSHTSQYLCASSESGVTGGSPLHFGNGTRLTVT.

This clonotype was detected only a few times. V gene TRBV20-1 combines with J gene TRBJ2-7; 9 bases line up with TRBD1. The germline V gene has CDR1 DFQATT and CDR2 SNEGSKA (reference sequence). V dropped 0 bases and J dropped 0; count of bases not matched to a gene: 3. The CDR3 covers 15 residues. CDR3: CSARDRGQGSYEQYF. In nucleotides, the CDR3 is TGCAGTGCTAGAGATAGGGGACAGGGCTCCTACGAGCAGTACTTC.

This clonotype turned up a few times. The V and J genes are TRBV3-1 and TRBJ1-1, with a weak D call TRBD1 (6 bases). Germline V lookup: CDR1 LGHDT, CDR2 YNNKEL (reference sequence). CDR3 length: 15 residues. Trimming stripped 1 base from V and 1 base from J, with 10 bases between. The CDR3 DNA follows: TGTGCCAGCAGCCAAGTTCACAGGGAGAACACTGAAGCTTTCTTT. Its protein is CASSQVHRENTEAFF.

This clonotype was seen a few times. A read error is possible here, since a much larger clone lies one base away. This rearrangement joins TRBV5-6 to TRBJ2-5; the D gene could be TRBD1 or TRBD2 (5 bases each). Germline values: CDR1 SGHDT, CDR2 YYEEEE. The CDR3 loop spans 14 amino acids. Trimming stripped 5 bases from V and 5 bases from J, with 16 bases between. The CDR3 region has the DNA TGTGCCAGCAGAAGGGACCCATCGACGGAGACCCAGTACTTC. It is translated as CASRRDPSTETQYF.

This chain uses TRBV7-9 with TRBJ1-5, with 7 positions matching TRBD1. Germline trimming cut 4 bases from V and 11 bases from J; bases unmatched to any gene: 8. The CDR3 is 13 residues long. Looked up from germline, CDR1 is SEHNR and CDR2 is FQNEAQ (reference sequence). CDR3 loop: CASSSTGSGAQHF. DNA of the CDR3: TGTGCCAGCAGCTCGACAGGGTCCGGGGCCCAGCATTTT.

This clonotype was observed a single time. The genes are TRBV7-9 and TRBJ2-2; the D gene is possibly TRBD2 (5 bases). Germline V gives CDR1 SEHNR, CDR2 FQNEAQ (reference sequence). The CDR3 runs 13 residues. V lost 5 bases to trimming and J lost 7 bases, with 11 bases between them. The CDR3 loop reads CASSNGVFGELFF. The CDR3 region has the DNA TGTGCCAGCAGCAACGGGGTGTTCGGGGAGCTGTTTTTT.

V gene TRBV4-2 combines with J gene TRBJ2-7, with 12 bases aligning to TRBD1. The CDR3 loop spans 15 amino acids. With V trimmed by 6 bases and J by 7 bases, 10 bases remained unmatched. Germline V gene lookup returns CDR1 LGHNA and CDR2 YNFKEQ. The DNA of the CDR3 is TGTGCCAGCAGGCAAACTCGGGACAGGGGGCGTGAGCAGTACTTC. The encoded protein is CASRQTRDRGREQYF.

The rearrangement links TRBV30 to TRBJ1-1; no clear D gene. This CDR3 has 13 residues. The V end was cut by 2 bases, the J end by 3 bases, with 10 bases between. From germline, CDR1 is GTSNPN and CDR2 SVGIG (reference sequence). CDR3 in amino acids: CAWSSEGYTEAFF. Written as DNA, the CDR3 is TGTGCCTGGAGTTCCGAGGGCTACACTGAAGCTTTCTTT.

This clonotype was found many times. The V call is TRBV29-1, the J call TRBJ1-2; maybe TRBD1 (5 bases). The length of the CDR3 is 14 residues. Germline assignment: CDR1 SQVTM and CDR2 ANQGSEA. V lost 2 bases and J 4 bases, leaving 14 bases between the germline ends. CDR3 coding DNA: TGCAGCGTTGAATTTCGGATTCAGGGCTATGGCTACACCTTC. Its translation: CSVEFRIQGYGYTF.

A word on this clonotype: The junction shows a germline mismatch at one end, possibly a read error. CDR3 residues: CVSSDPQGSLGEQYF. In nucleotides, the CDR3 is TGTGTCAGCAGCGACCCACAGGGCTCATTGGGGGAGCAGTACTTC. The chain recombines TRBV5-5 with TRBJ2-7; a possible D gene is TRBD1 (6 bases). The CDR3 totals 15 residues. The germline gives CDR1 SGHKS, CDR2 YYEKEE (reference sequence).

The sample holds many counts of this clonotype. The chain combines TRBV6-6 with TRBJ1-5; no clear D gene. The CDR3 contains 9 residues. Germline CDR1 is MNHNY and CDR2 is SVGAGI (reference sequence). The CDR3 nucleotides are TGTGCAGCCGGGCAGGCCCAGCATTTT. The encoded protein is CAAGQAQHF.

This clonotype was picked up a small number of times. V and J are TRBV29-1 and TRBJ1-2, with D unclear. Germline loops: CDR1 SQVTM, CDR2 ANQGSEA. This CDR3 has 14 residues. The V gene lost 2 bases and the J gene lost 4 bases, with 14 bases spanning the gap. The CDR3 protein is CSVEFPQDRYGYTF. The CDR3 coding sequence is TGCAGCGTTGAATTCCCCCAGGATCGCTATGGCTACACCTTC.

This clonotype showed up just once. The gene calls are TRBV6-5 and TRBJ2-5, with 7 bases lining up with TRBD1. Per the germline V gene, CDR1 is MNHEY and CDR2 is SVGAGI. With V trimmed by 4 bases and J by 2 bases, 10 bases remained unmatched. The CDR3 spans 16 residues. DNA of the CDR3: TGTGCCAGCAGTTCGTACTCGACAGGGCGGCAAGAGACCCAGTACTTC. Its translation is CASSSYSTGRQETQYF.

Comments on this clonotype: A much larger clone differs from this one at a single base, so this may be a read error. The conserved phenylalanine or tryptophan normally closing the CDR3 is absent here, so this likely arose from a read error. The chain joins TRBV9 to TRBJ2-7; D possibly corresponds to TRBD1 (5 bases). Trimming took off 3 bases at V and 2 bases at J, with 12 bases between the two ends. CDR3 length: 14 amino acids. Germline values: CDR1 SGDLS, CDR2 YYNGEE. CDR3 in amino acids: CASSDSDRAYEQYS. The CDR3 DNA sequence: TGTGCCAGCAGCGATTCCGACAGAGCCTACGAGCAGTACTCC.

The rearrangement joins TRBV10-3 to TRBJ2-2; TRBD1 agrees at 11 bases. This CDR3 comprises 15 residues. Looked up from germline, CDR1 is ENHRY and CDR2 is SYGVKD. J lost 5 bases, V lost 10 bases, and 9 bases had no gene match. Here the CDR3 DNA reads TGTGCCAGCAGCTGGGGACAGGGGGTGACCGGGGAGCTGTTTTTT. This encodes CASSWGQGVTGELFF.

V and J are TRBV2 and TRBJ2-5; maybe TRBD1 (6 bases). V gave up 9 bases and J gave up 9 bases, with 8 bases separating them. This CDR3 is built from 9 residues. From germline, CDR1 is SNHLY and CDR2 FYNNEI. For the CDR3, the DNA is TGTGCCAGTCAGGGGCCCCAGTACTTC. Its protein product is CASQGPQYF.

This sequence joins TRBV5-1 and TRBJ1-3; D may be TRBD1 (6 bases). Germline V lookup: CDR1 SGHRS, CDR2 YFSETQ. The CDR3 totals 15 residues. V gave up 4 bases and J gave up 0 bases, with 11 bases separating them. CDR3: CASSAGGHSGNTIYF. CDR3 nucleotide sequence: TGCGCCAGCAGCGCCGGGGGCCACTCTGGAAACACCATATATTTT.

Of note for this clonotype: Its ends do not fully match the called genes, so a read error is possible. The CDR3 nucleotides are TGTGCCAGTAGTATCTCCACAGGGATGAACACTGAAGCTCTCTTT. Its translation: CASSISTGMNTEALF. V gene TRBV19 combines with J gene TRBJ1-1, with a possible D match to TRBD1 (6 bases). CDR1 LNHDA and CDR2 SQIVND come from the germline V gene (reference sequence). The CDR3 has 15 amino acids.

V gene TRBV9 combines with J gene TRBJ1-1; D perhaps matches TRBD1 (6 bases). Germline values: CDR1 SGDLS, CDR2 YYNGEE. The CDR3 totals 12 residues. V lost 5 bases, J lost 8 bases, and 13 bases lay in between. The chain's CDR3 is CASSHDGTEAFF. In DNA form, the CDR3 reads TGTGCCAGCAGTCACGACGGGACAGAAGCTTTCTTT.